The 29 T cell receptor beta chains below come from one sample, sequenced in a study of Ad26.COV2.S vaccination and SARS-CoV-2 variants. Sequencing was performed with immunoSEQ multiplex PCR; in TCRdb, only in-frame clones are kept and a portion is missing. This sample carries approximately 340,000 clones, approximately 90% of them seen once, and the ten largest clones take 3% to 5%. This sample comprised peripheral blood, obtained after recovery from COVID-19. Receptor source: a human donor who had recovered from COVID-19.

CDR3 region: CASSWTVRDRGFNYGYTF. As DNA, the CDR3 is TGTGCCAGCAGCTGGACGGTCCGGGACAGGGGTTTTAACTATGGCTACACCTTC. The chain has TRBV7-8 and TRBJ1-2; the match to TRBD1 covers 10 bases. The CDR3 sequence is 18 residues long. V shed 4 bases, J shed 1 base, and the junction held 12 bases outside the gene matches. The germline gives CDR1 SGHVS, CDR2 FQNEAQ. The full variable domain, its missing parts supplied by reference TRBV7-8 and TRBJ1-2, is GAGVSQSPRYKVAKRGQDVALRCDPISGHVSLFWYQQALGQGPEFLTYFQNEAQLDKSGLPSDRFFAERPEGSVSTLKIQRTQQEDSAVYLCASSWTVRDRGFNYGYTFGSGTRLTVV.

This clone was found once. Other DNA sequences from this sample encode an identical CDR3 as well. The rearrangement joins TRBV27 to TRBJ2-7, with D maybe TRBD1 (5 bases). The V end was cut by 5 bases, the J end by 2 bases, with 7 bases between. Germline lookup yields CDR1 MNHEY and CDR2 SMNVEV (reference sequence). The CDR3 covers 12 residues. CDR3 bases: TGTGCCAGCAGTCCAGGGACCTACGAGCAGTACTTC. Translated: CASSPGTYEQYF.

V gene TRBV2 combines with J gene TRBJ2-7; D possibly uses TRBD1 or TRBD2 (5 bases each). There are 12 residues in the CDR3. Germline V gene lookup returns CDR1 SNHLY and CDR2 FYNNEI. Trimming left V 7 bases short and J 2 bases short, with 9 bases between. CDR3 region: CASKTAAYEQYF. In DNA form, the CDR3 reads TGTGCCAGCAAGACAGCGGCCTACGAGCAGTACTTC.

The chain carries TRBV5-1 and TRBJ1-1; TRBD1 is a possible D gene (5 bases). The length of the CDR3 is 15 residues. CDR1 is SGHRS and CDR2 is YFSETQ in the germline V gene. V was trimmed by 4 bases and J by 1 base, leaving 14 bases between them. CDR3 sequence (DNA): TGCGCCAGCAGCCTGCAGGGAGCACAGAACACTGAAGCTTTCTTT. Its translation: CASSLQGAQNTEAFF. Full variable domain (rest looked up from reference TRBV5-1 and TRBJ1-1): KAGVTQTPRYLIKTRGQQVTLSCSPISGHRSVSWYQQTPGQGLQFLFEYFSETQRNKGNFPGRFSGRQFSNSRSEMNVSTLELGDSALYLCASSLQGAQNTEAFFGQGTRLTVV.

This clone occurred once. The V call is TRBV7-3, the J call TRBJ2-3, with D possibly matching TRBD1 (6 bases). The germline CDR1 and CDR2 sequences are SGHTA and FQGTGA. Trimming shortened V by 7 bases and J by 4 bases, and 21 bases separated the two germline ends. The CDR3 has 16 amino acids. The CDR3 region is CASKNSGTKGADTQYF. The DNA of the CDR3 is TGTGCCAGCAAAAATTCCGGGACAAAAGGCGCAGATACGCAGTATTTT.

The V call is TRBV18, the J call TRBJ1-1; a weak D match, TRBD1 (5 bases). The germline V gene has CDR1 KGHSH and CDR2 LQKENI. The CDR3 is 13 amino acids. V was clipped by 3 bases and J by 5 bases, with 10 bases between them. CDR3 region: CASSPGLPTEAFF. CDR3 sequence (DNA): TGTGCCAGCTCACCGGGACTGCCGACTGAAGCTTTCTTT.

This clone has a handful of counts. The V and J genes are TRBV3-1 (or the pseudogene TRBV3-2) and TRBJ1-6; D is uncertain. The CDR3 contains 14 residues. Germline CDR1 reads LGHDT; CDR2 reads YNNKEL (reference sequence). Trimming took off 2 bases at V and 7 bases at J, with 9 bases between the two ends. The CDR3 DNA reads as TGTGCCAGCAGCCAAATAGGAACAAATTCACCCCTCCACTTT. Protein sequence: CASSQIGTNSPLHF.

The rearrangement uses TRBV2 and TRBJ1-4, with 12 bases aligning to TRBD1. The CDR3 runs to 14 residues. V dropped 4 bases and J dropped 8; count of bases not matched to a gene: 2. Germline CDR1 and CDR2: SNHLY and FYNNEI. The CDR3 is CASSGDRGREKLFF. The CDR3 DNA follows: TGTGCCAGCAGTGGGGACAGGGGGCGAGAAAAACTGTTTTTT. The full variable domain, completed using reference TRBV2 and TRBJ1-4, is EPEVTQTPSHQVTQMGQEVILRCVPISNHLYFYWYRQILGQKVEFLVSFYNNEISEKSEIFDDQFSVERPDGSNFTLKIRSTKLEDSAMYFCASSGDRGREKLFFGSGTQLSVL.

The V gene is TRBV19, the J gene TRBJ1-2, with unresolved D. The V end was cut by 7 bases, the J end by 7 bases, with 10 bases between. Germline values: CDR1 LNHDA, CDR2 SQIVND (reference sequence). CDR3 size: 11 residues. As DNA, the CDR3 is TGTGCCAGTACGGCCGGGCCTGGCTACACCTTC. Protein product: CASTAGPGYTF.

The chain carries TRBV13 and TRBJ2-6; D is perhaps TRBD2 (5 bases). V was shortened by 7 bases and J by 0 bases, with 10 bases between the two germline ends. Germline V gene lookup returns CDR1 PRHDT and CDR2 FYEKMQ (reference sequence). This CDR3 is built from 15 residues. Written as DNA, the CDR3 is TGTGCCAGCATGTACGGGAACTCTGGGGCCAACGTCCTGACTTTC. This sequence encodes CASMYGNSGANVLTF.

V is TRBV7-6 and J is TRBJ1-2; D might be TRBD1 (6 bases). Deletions cut 5 bases from V and 0 bases from J, with 22 bases between. Per germline, CDR1 SGHVS and CDR2 FNYEAQ. The CDR3 contains 18 residues. CDR3 in DNA: TGTGCCAGCAGCACTAAACCAGCCGGGGCAGGGGCTAACTATGGCTACACCTTC. Its protein product is CASSTKPAGAGANYGYTF.

The chain employs TRBV25-1 and TRBJ2-7; D might be TRBD2 (6 bases). V was trimmed by 1 base and J by 6 bases, leaving 13 bases between them. There are 14 residues in the CDR3. Germline-derived CDR1 and CDR2 are MGHDK and SYGVNS. CDR3: CASSESVMGGEQYF. Written as DNA, the CDR3 is TGTGCCAGCAGTGAATCGGTGATGGGGGGCGAGCAGTACTTC.

The chain employs TRBV19 and TRBJ1-6; D is perhaps TRBD1 (6 bases). CDR1 is LNHDA and CDR2 is SQIVND in the germline V gene (reference sequence). The CDR3 runs to 15 residues. The V end lost 6 bases, the J end lost 6 bases, and 15 bases lay between the germline ends. The CDR3 spells CASSRTAGLNSPLHF. CDR3 bases: TGTGCCAGTAGCAGGACAGCAGGGCTTAATTCACCCCTCCACTTT.

The CDR3 sequence is CASSPPGGTDSPLHF. The CDR3 DNA reads as TGTGCCAGCTCACCACCGGGGGGGACGGATTCACCCCTCCACTTT. The chain uses TRBV18 and TRBJ1-6; D might be TRBD1 (5 bases). The CDR3 runs to 15 residues. Trimming removed 0 bases from V and 8 bases from J, with 11 bases in between. Per the germline V gene, CDR1 is KGHSH and CDR2 is LQKENI. The full variable domain, rest sourced from reference TRBV18 and TRBJ1-6, is NAGVMQNPRHLVRRRGQEARLRCSPMKGHSHVYWYRQLPEEGLKFMVYLQKENIIDESGMPKERFSAEFPKEGPSILRIQQVVRGDSAAYFCASSPPGGTDSPLHFGNGTRLTVT.

This chain links TRBV4-1 with TRBJ1-4; no reliable D call. Germline CDR1 and CDR2: MGHRA and YSYEKL. V lost 1 base and J 11 bases, leaving 14 bases between the germline ends. CDR3 length: 14 residues. As DNA, the CDR3 is TGCGCCAGCAGCCAAGTTTTCGGTGCGTCGAAACTGTTTTTT. It codes for CASSQVFGASKLFF.

The rearrangement uses TRBV15 and TRBJ1-3, with D hard to call. The CDR3 has 14 residues. The germline V gene has CDR1 LNHNV and CDR2 YYDKDF (reference sequence). V lost 1 base and J lost 4, with 8 bases in between. CDR3 sequence: CATSRGQAGNTIYF. For the CDR3, the DNA is TGTGCCACCAGCAGAGGCCAAGCCGGAAACACCATATATTTT. Complete variable domain (other parts from reference TRBV15 and TRBJ1-3): DAMVIQNPRYQVTQFGKPVTLSCSQTLNHNVMYWYQQKSSQAPKLLFHYYDKDFNNEADTPDNFQSRRPNTSFCFLDIRSPGLGDTAMYLCATSRGQAGNTIYFGEGSWLTVV.

The chain recombines TRBV2 with TRBJ2-5, with TRBD1 matching 8 bases. Germline CDR1 and CDR2: SNHLY and FYNNEI. The trim removed 6 bases at V and 1 base at J, leaving 7 bases unmatched. This CDR3 is built from 15 residues. The CDR3 protein is CASSAGQGLQETQYF. DNA for the CDR3: TGTGCCAGCAGCGCTGGACAGGGTCTCCAAGAGACCCAGTACTTC.

The genes are TRBV5-1 and TRBJ2-1, with 8 positions matching TRBD2. Germline V gene data show CDR1 as SGHRS and CDR2 as YFSETQ. The CDR3 spans 18 residues. Unmatched junction bases numbered 8, after V lost 0 bases and J lost 0 bases. Here the CDR3 reads CASSLAGQRGGSYNEQFF. CDR3 DNA: TGCGCCAGCAGCTTGGCCGGACAACGGGGGGGCTCCTACAATGAGCAGTTCTTC.

This clone was counted once. The chain recombines TRBV6-1 with TRBJ2-6; the D gene could be TRBD1 or TRBD2 (5 bases each). Trimming stripped 1 base from V and 4 bases from J, with 11 bases between. The germline V gene encodes CDR1 MNHNS and CDR2 SASEGT. The CDR3 runs 16 residues. The CDR3 protein is CASSEVMGTGANVLTF. Written as DNA, the CDR3 is TGTGCCAGCAGTGAAGTAATGGGGACCGGGGCCAACGTCCTGACTTTC.

The V call is TRBV4-1, the J call TRBJ2-6; 11 positions match TRBD1. Germline loops: CDR1 MGHRA, CDR2 YSYEKL. The CDR3 extends over 17 amino acids. Germline trimming cut 6 bases from V and 1 base from J; bases unmatched to any gene: 5. The CDR3 here is CASRRDRGVSGANVLTF. The CDR3 coding sequence is TGCGCCAGCAGGCGGGACAGGGGGGTTTCTGGGGCCAACGTCCTGACTTTC.

V usage is TRBV5-5 and J usage is TRBJ1-1; D is perhaps TRBD1 (5 bases). Trimming took 6 bases from V and 4 from J, leaving 19 bases between them. The CDR3 contains 15 residues. Germline CDR1 SGHKS, CDR2 YYEKEE (reference sequence). DNA of the CDR3: TGTGCCAGCAACCCCTTCGGGGCGGTGATCACTGAAGCTTTCTTT. Protein sequence: CASNPFGAVITEAFF.

The V gene is TRBV4-3, the J gene TRBJ1-2; 8 bases are shared with TRBD1. Germline loops: CDR1 LGHNA, CDR2 YSLEER. This CDR3 contains 16 residues. The J segment lost 2 bases and the V segment lost 0 bases, leaving 5 bases of the junction unmatched. CDR3 in amino acids: CASSQDPTGENYGYTF. The CDR3 DNA reads TGCGCCAGCAGCCAAGATCCGACAGGGGAGAACTATGGCTACACCTTC.

The chain employs TRBV7-9 and TRBJ2-1; TRBD2 is a possible D gene (6 bases). V was trimmed by 7 bases and J by 9 bases, leaving 16 bases between them. The CDR3 consists of 13 residues. The germline gives CDR1 SEHNR, CDR2 FQNEAQ (reference sequence). The CDR3, as DNA: TGTGCCAGCACGAGACTAGTGGTGGGTGAGCAGTTCTTC. Encoded protein: CASTRLVVGEQFF. The full variable domain, rest sourced from reference TRBV7-9 and TRBJ2-1, is DTGVSQNPRHKITKRGQNVTFRCDPISEHNRLYWYRQTLGQGPEFLTYFQNEAQLEKSRLLSDRFSAERPKGSFSTLEIQRTEQGDSAMYLCASTRLVVGEQFFGPGTRLTVL.

J is TRBJ1-3 and V is TRBV13, with D unresolved. V shed 0 bases and J shed 4 bases, with 7 bases lying between them. CDR3 length: 14 residues. The germline CDR1 and CDR2 sequences are PRHDT and FYEKMQ (reference sequence). In nucleotides, the CDR3 is TGTGCCAGCAGCTTAGGCGTCTCGGGAAACACCATATATTTT. Translating it yields CASSLGVSGNTIYF.

The J gene is TRBJ1-4, the V gene TRBV18; no reliable D call. The ends were cut back, 0 bases at V and 8 bases at J, with 10 bases in the middle. Germline CDR1 and CDR2: KGHSH and LQKENI. The CDR3 length is 14 residues. CDR3: CASSPPGLVEKLFF. CDR3 DNA sequence: TGTGCCAGCTCACCACCTGGGCTGGTCGAAAAACTGTTTTTT.

This rearrangement joins TRBV18 to TRBJ1-1; D remains unclear. The ends were cut back, 6 bases at V and 0 bases at J, with 17 bases in the middle. CDR1 is KGHSH, CDR2 LQKENI, per germline. The CDR3 has 16 amino acids. CDR3 in DNA: TGTGCCAGCTCCCCCAACTTTGTGGGGATGAACACTGAAGCTTTCTTT. Amino acid sequence: CASSPNFVGMNTEAFF.

The chain combines TRBV3-1 (or the pseudogene TRBV3-2) with TRBJ1-1; D might be TRBD1 (6 bases). The length of the CDR3 is 15 residues. From germline, CDR1 is LGHDT and CDR2 YNNKEL (reference sequence). Trimming pared 4 bases from V and 0 bases from J, leaving 12 bases between. The CDR3 reads CASSPRQALNTEAFF. CDR3 in DNA: TGTGCCAGCAGCCCCCGACAGGCCCTGAACACTGAAGCTTTCTTT.

In this sample, this clone turned up once. V usage is TRBV19 and J usage is TRBJ2-7; 9 bases agree with TRBD1. The CDR3 is 15 amino acids. V lost 7 bases, J lost 3 bases, and 10 bases stayed unmatched. Germline CDR1 and CDR2: LNHDA and SQIVND (reference sequence). CDR3 nucleotides: TGTGCCAGTACCCTAGGTTCGGACAGGGGCTACGAGCAGTACTTC. Translated, it gives CASTLGSDRGYEQYF.

In this sample, this clone turned up once. The rearrangement links TRBV5-1 to TRBJ1-2; D is unresolved. The V gene's germline CDR1 is SGHRS and CDR2 YFSETQ. Trimming shortened V by 0 bases and J by 5 bases, and 8 bases separated the two germline ends. The CDR3 runs 13 residues. The CDR3 is CASSLGERYGYTF. CDR3 bases: TGCGCCAGCAGCTTGGGGGAGCGGTATGGCTACACCTTC.